The next 9 T cell receptor beta chains were all read from a single sample in a study of cytomegalovirus exposure and HLA in healthy donors. PCR employed 60 Vbeta and 13 Jbeta primers. Assay used: immunoSEQ multiplex PCR; TCRdb lists only in-frame clones, some missing. The table shows 150,000 to 200,000 clones, with about four fifths occurring only once. Material: PBMCs. The receptors stem from a woman between 35 and 50 years old in good health and CMV-seronegative.

This chain joins TRBV19 and TRBJ1-5; D not resolved. The V end was cut by 3 bases, the J end by 5 bases, with 17 bases between. CDR1 is LNHDA, CDR2 SQIVND, per germline (reference sequence). This CDR3 has 16 residues. CDR3 in amino acids: CASSIPGGQRYQPQHF. The CDR3 bases are TGTGCCAGTAGTATTCCTGGAGGGCAGCGGTATCAGCCCCAGCATTTT.

The chain employs TRBV19 and TRBJ1-5; 7 positions match TRBD1. Germline-derived CDR1 and CDR2 are LNHDA and SQIVND (reference sequence). The junction had 4 bases not matched to a gene; V was cut back by 5 bases and J by 0 bases. CDR3 length: 15 residues. This CDR3 reads CASSSGQHSNQPQHF. CDR3 in DNA: TGTGCCAGTAGTTCGGGACAGCATAGCAATCAGCCCCAGCATTTT.

The chain recombines TRBV10-3 with TRBJ2-3; perhaps TRBD1 as D (5 bases). Germline-derived CDR1 and CDR2 are ENHRY and SYGVKD. The CDR3 loop spans 13 amino acids. Deletions cut 4 bases from V and 2 bases from J, with 7 bases between. CDR3 region: CAISGGPTDTQYF. CDR3 in DNA: TGTGCCATCAGTGGGGGCCCCACAGATACGCAGTATTTT.

The chain employs TRBV5-6 and TRBJ2-7; D is possibly TRBD2 (7 bases). The CDR3 extends over 15 amino acids. Germline CDR1 is SGHDT and CDR2 is YYEEEE. The V gene lost 4 bases and the J gene lost 0 bases, with 14 bases spanning the gap. CDR3 nucleotides: TGTGCCAGCAGCCTGGGGGGGCCAAGCTCCTACGAGCAGTACGTC. As protein: CASSLGGPSSYEQYV.

The CDR3 region is CATSRGMNSGGPDNEQFF. CDR3 bases: TGTGCCACCAGCAGAGGGATGAATAGCGGGGGACCCGACAATGAGCAGTTCTTC. The gene calls are TRBV15 and TRBJ2-1; 9 nucleotides align to TRBD2. The junction had 12 bases not matched to a gene; V was cut back by 1 base and J by 5 bases. Germline assignment: CDR1 LNHNV and CDR2 YYDKDF (reference sequence). The CDR3 sequence is 18 residues long.

V and J are TRBV5-8 and TRBJ1-1, with a tentative D call TRBD1 (6 bases). The V end was cut by 0 bases, the J end by 9 bases, with 15 bases between. The length of the CDR3 is 14 residues. Germline V gene data show CDR1 as SGHTS and CDR2 as YDEGEE. CDR3 protein: CASSLGSGGGKAFF. In DNA, the CDR3 is TGTGCCAGCAGCTTGGGGTCGGGGGGCGGAAAAGCTTTCTTT. Variable domain in full (rest from reference TRBV5-8 and TRBJ1-1): EAGVTQSPTHLIKTRGQQATLRCSPISGHTSVYWYQQALGLGLQFLLWYDEGEERNRGNFPPRFSGRQFPNYSSELNVNALELEDSALYLCASSLGSGGGKAFFGQGTRLTVV.

This sequence joins TRBV29-1 and TRBJ1-2, with D uncertain. CDR3 length: 12 amino acids. The V end was cut by 6 bases, the J end by 4 bases, with 12 bases between. CDR1 SQVTM and CDR2 ANQGSEA come from the germline V gene. This CDR3 reads CSVEILFYGYTF. The CDR3 DNA reads as TGCAGCGTCGAGATCCTATTCTATGGCTACACCTTC.

This sequence joins TRBV7-9 and TRBJ2-1; 13 positions agree with TRBD2. Losses at the gene ends were 5 bases for V and 3 bases for J; bases not matched to a gene: 7. The CDR3 extends over 17 amino acids. Germline V gene lookup returns CDR1 SEHNR and CDR2 FQNEAQ (reference sequence). The CDR3 loop is CASSARGLAGVYNEQFF. As DNA, the CDR3 is TGTGCCAGCAGCGCGCGAGGACTAGCGGGAGTCTACAATGAGCAGTTCTTC.

The rearrangement links TRBV7-3 to TRBJ2-1; TRBD2 aligns across 16 bases. After removal of 3 bases from V and 9 bases from J, the junction contained 2 bases not matched to a gene. Germline V gene sequence: CDR1 SGHTA, CDR2 FQGTGA. There are 15 residues in the CDR3. The CDR3 region has the DNA TGTGCCAGCAGCTTGGGACTAGCGGGAGGGGGTGAGCAGTTCTTC. Translating it yields CASSLGLAGGGEQFF.